Sequencing of this TCR beta chain was carried out in a study of immune cell composition in non-small cell lung cancer. Points on this clone: Antigen unknown.

The assay was immunoSEQ multiplex PCR, and TCRdb's table has in-frame clones only and misses some. The table lists about 4,000 clones, 65% to 75% of them singletons, with just under 30% in the top ten. CDR3 length: 15 residues. Trimming pared 4 bases from V and 6 bases from J, leaving 18 bases between. The V gene's germline CDR1 is SGDLS and CDR2 YYNGEE. Study-level findings and limits: Dominant in vivo tumour-associated clones were not shown to share tumour-reactive sequences.

The gene calls are TRBV9 and TRBJ2-3, with D perhaps TRBD1 (6 bases). The sample comprised lung tumor tissue. The TCR originated in a human donor with non-small cell lung cancer. CDR3 region: CASSSQGRGADTQYF. The DNA of the CDR3 is TGTGCCAGCAGCTCCCAGGGGAGAGGAGCGGATACGCAGTATTTT.